These 22 T cell receptor beta chains came from one sample sequenced in a study of CD8 T cells in Susac syndrome. RNA totalling roughly 0.45 to 1 ug underwent reverse transcription with random hexamers. TCRdb reprocessed the immunoSEQ multiplex PCR reads via MiXCR and lists one record per CDR3 protein. The sample consists of around 150,000 distinct CDR3 sequences, approximately 95% of them appearing once. What was sequenced was CD8+ T cells from PBMCs. Receptors were obtained from a human donor in good health.

The gene calls are TRBV13 and TRBJ2-6; 8 bases are a match to TRBD1. The CDR3 covers 15 residues. Trimming cost V 8 bases and J 4 bases; bases outside gene matches: 7. The germline V gene encodes CDR1 PRHDT and CDR2 FYEKMQ (reference sequence). Here the CDR3 reads CASLDRGSGANVLTF. Written as DNA, the CDR3 is TGTGCCAGCCTTGACAGGGGATCAGGGGCCAACGTCCTGACTTTC.

The chain joins TRBV24-1 to TRBJ2-7; D is perhaps TRBD2 (6 bases). The germline gives CDR1 KGHDR, CDR2 SFDVKD. Trimming took off 5 bases at V and 0 bases at J, with 7 bases between the two ends. This CDR3 is 13 amino acids long. The DNA for the CDR3 is TGTGCCACCAGTGGGGGGGACTCCTACGAGCAGTACTTC. Protein product: CATSGGDSYEQYF.

This chain connects TRBV27 to TRBJ1-1; 7 bases map to TRBD1. The J segment lost 2 bases and the V segment lost 6 bases, leaving 9 bases of the junction unmatched. Per the germline V gene, CDR1 is MNHEY and CDR2 is SMNVEV (reference sequence). The length of the CDR3 is 15 residues. CDR3: CASSSTGARNTEAFF. The CDR3 coding sequence is TGTGCCAGCAGCTCAACAGGGGCGAGAAACACTGAAGCTTTCTTT.

The chain employs TRBV20-1 and TRBJ2-5; 10 bases fit TRBD2. Germline-derived CDR1 and CDR2 are DFQATT and SNEGSKA (reference sequence). The CDR3 is 16 amino acids. The J segment lost 3 bases and the V segment lost 0 bases, leaving 7 bases of the junction unmatched. The CDR3 bases are TGCAGTGCTAGAGAATGGCTAGCGGGAGACGAAGAGACCCAGTACTTC. It encodes CSAREWLAGDEETQYF.

J is TRBJ2-7 and V is TRBV27, with unresolved D. V dropped 2 bases and J dropped 7 bases, with 9 bases sitting between them. The CDR3 is 12 amino acids. Germline values: CDR1 MNHEY, CDR2 SMNVEV (reference sequence). The CDR3 reads CASSLGRTEQYF. The CDR3 DNA sequence: TGTGCCAGCAGTTTAGGGCGGACGGAGCAGTACTTC.

The chain joins TRBV27 to TRBJ1-4; tentative D call: TRBD1 (5 bases). Trimming pared 5 bases from V and 8 bases from J, leaving 18 bases between. Germline lookup yields CDR1 MNHEY and CDR2 SMNVEV (reference sequence). The CDR3 has 15 residues. The CDR3 is CASSPSRVKVEKLFF. DNA of the CDR3: TGTGCCAGCAGTCCCAGCAGGGTGAAAGTCGAAAAACTGTTTTTT.

The CDR3 spells CSATRLLAGEQYF. The CDR3 region has the DNA TGCAGTGCCACTCGACTACTAGCGGGCGAGCAGTACTTC. The chain recombines TRBV20-1 with TRBJ2-7; 9 bases align to TRBD2. Germline values: CDR1 DFQATT, CDR2 SNEGSKA (reference sequence). With V trimmed by 6 bases and J by 6 bases, 9 bases remained unmatched. There are 13 residues in the CDR3.

This clonotype was seen more than once but under ten times. The chain is built from TRBV29-1 and TRBJ2-7; 8 nucleotides match TRBD1. Germline CDR1 SQVTM, CDR2 ANQGSEA. With V trimmed by 7 bases and J by 4 bases, 6 bases remained unmatched. This CDR3 has 12 amino acids. The CDR3 spells CSGGQGGYEQYF. The DNA of the CDR3 is TGCAGCGGTGGACAGGGTGGTTACGAGCAGTACTTC.

The chain is built from TRBV25-1 and TRBJ2-7; D is possibly TRBD1 (5 bases). CDR1 and CDR2 (germline): MGHDK, SYGVNS. The CDR3 sequence is 13 residues long. Trimming shortened V by 6 bases and J by 1 base, and 10 bases separated the two germline ends. CDR3 in amino acids: CASRGVGSYEQYF. CDR3 nucleotides: TGTGCCAGCAGAGGGGTAGGATCCTACGAGCAGTACTTC.

The genes are TRBV20-1 and TRBJ2-5; D ambiguous. The length of the CDR3 is 13 residues. The germline gives CDR1 DFQATT, CDR2 SNEGSKA (reference sequence). V lost 1 base, J lost 0 bases, and 6 bases lay in between. As DNA, the CDR3 is TGCAGTGCTAGAGTTGGCTACCAAGAGACCCAGTACTTC. Encoded protein: CSARVGYQETQYF.

The chain links TRBV9 to TRBJ2-2, with D possibly being TRBD1 or TRBD2 (6 bases each). V shed 7 bases and J shed 2 bases, with 12 bases lying between them. Germline V gene data show CDR1 as SGDLS and CDR2 as YYNGEE. CDR3 size: 14 residues. CDR3 protein: CASRGGLNTGELFF. DNA for the CDR3: TGTGCCAGCCGTGGGGGGCTCAACACCGGGGAGCTGTTTTTT.

The chain joins TRBV3-1 to TRBJ1-4, with 9 bases fitting TRBD1. V lost 0 bases, J lost 7 bases, and 9 bases stayed unmatched. The CDR3 has 17 residues. Germline V lookup: CDR1 LGHDT, CDR2 YNNKEL (reference sequence). The chain's CDR3 is CASSQDYGTGRSEKLFF. Here the CDR3 DNA reads TGTGCCAGCAGCCAAGATTACGGGACAGGGAGGAGTGAAAAACTGTTTTTT.

V usage is TRBV24-1 and J usage is TRBJ1-2; D unclear. CDR1 is KGHDR, CDR2 SFDVKD, per germline. Deletions cut 0 bases from V and 2 bases from J, with 6 bases between. This CDR3 comprises 14 residues. The CDR3 DNA sequence: TGTGCCACCAGTGATTTGTCACTGAACTATGGCTACACCTTC. This sequence encodes CATSDLSLNYGYTF.

The chain carries TRBV9 and TRBJ2-7; 8 nucleotides line up with TRBD1. The CDR3 runs 15 residues. Germline CDR1 reads SGDLS; CDR2 reads YYNGEE. Trimming at V came to 3 bases and at J to 2 bases, leaving 7 bases not matched to a gene. This chain's CDR3 is CASSAAGTGTYEQYF. The DNA of the CDR3 is TGTGCCAGCAGCGCGGCCGGGACAGGCACCTACGAGCAGTACTTC.

The CDR3 loop is CASSSRVSQETQYF. The CDR3 bases are TGCGCCAGCAGCTCCCGGGTATCCCAAGAGACCCAGTACTTC. The chain uses TRBV4-3 and TRBJ2-5; no firm D call. The length of the CDR3 is 14 residues. V lost 5 bases and J lost 1, with 11 bases in between. Germline V gene data show CDR1 as LGHNA and CDR2 as YSLEER.

This clonotype was found once. The V gene is TRBV3-1, the J gene TRBJ2-2, with 11 bases identical to TRBD2. V lost 7 bases, J lost 1 base, and 2 bases stayed unmatched. The CDR3 runs to 15 residues. Germline V gene data show CDR1 as LGHDT and CDR2 as YNNKEL (reference sequence). The CDR3 DNA is TGTGCCAGCACCCTAGCGGGAGGGAACACCGGGGAGCTGTTTTTT. As protein: CASTLAGGNTGELFF.

The genes are TRBV20-1 and TRBJ2-7, with 10 bases lining up with TRBD2. The V segment lost 2 bases and the J segment 2 bases; nucleotides outside the gene matches: 6. This CDR3 has 15 amino acids. Germline CDR1 and CDR2: DFQATT and SNEGSKA (reference sequence). CDR3 nucleotide sequence: TGCAGTGCTAGATCTTCAGGACTAGCGGCCTACGAGCAGTACTTC. Protein sequence: CSARSSGLAAYEQYF.

The rearrangement links TRBV27 to TRBJ2-7; 11 bases align to TRBD2. CDR1 and CDR2 from the germline V gene are MNHEY and SMNVEV (reference sequence). The CDR3 loop spans 14 amino acids. V was clipped by 5 bases and J by 2 bases; unmatched bases: 2. CDR3 nucleotide sequence: TGTGCCAGCAGTGGGACTAGCGGTCCCTACGAGCAGTACTTC. Its protein is CASSGTSGPYEQYF.

The genes are TRBV18 and TRBJ2-3, with D unresolved. The CDR3 covers 13 residues. V was pared by 3 bases and J by 2 bases, with 6 bases between. Germline V CDR1 and CDR2: KGHSH, LQKENI. CDR3: CASSPPNTDTQYF. Here the CDR3 DNA reads TGTGCCAGCTCACCTCCCAACACAGATACGCAGTATTTT.

This clonotype showed up just once. The chain uses TRBV28 and TRBJ1-1; D is unclear. This CDR3 comprises 14 residues. CDR1 and CDR2 (germline): MDHEN, SYDVKM. Trimming shortened V by 5 bases and J by 1 base, and 11 bases separated the two germline ends. The CDR3 DNA reads as TGTGCCAGCAGTACCCGGACGGAGAACACTGAAGCTTTCTTT. Translated, it gives CASSTRTENTEAFF.

CDR3 protein: CASTEDSGTLYEQYF. The CDR3 coding sequence is TGTGCCAGCACAGAAGATAGCGGGACACTCTACGAGCAGTACTTC. J is TRBJ2-7 and V is TRBV5-4; 8 bases are a match to TRBD2. CDR3 length equals 15 residues. Trimming cost V 6 bases and J 3 bases; bases outside gene matches: 11. Germline values: CDR1 SGHNT, CDR2 YYREEE (reference sequence).

The V call is TRBV2, the J call TRBJ2-1; 10 bases align to TRBD2. The CDR3 is 13 residues long. Germline values: CDR1 SNHLY, CDR2 FYNNEI. Unmatched junction bases numbered 6, after V lost 8 bases and J lost 8 bases. Here the CDR3 DNA reads TGTGCCAGCGGAGAGGGGACTAGCGATGAGCAGTTCTTC. Protein product: CASGEGTSDEQFF.